The 20 T cell receptor beta chains below all came from one sample that was sequenced in a study of tumor-infiltrating lymphocytes in primary liver carcinoma. Without any cell sorting, about 19-31 mg of bulk tissue yielded co-extracted RNA and DNA. The authors made TCR beta cDNA from approximately 500 ng total RNA with a constant-region primer. Generation of the TCR beta libraries relied on three nested multiplex PCR rounds using slightly modified ARM-PCR. For 10 cycles apiece, the opening two PCR rounds ran with TRBV1-TRBV30 forward primers and a C-beta reverse primer. One entry per CDR3 protein results from TCRdb running MiXCR on the multiplex PCR reads. The sample includes 100,000 or so distinct CDR3 sequences, about three quarters of them seen just once. What was sequenced was liver tumor tissue from sampling region 5. Subset: tumor region T5, tumor centre. Receptors originate from a woman aged 55-69 years with primary liver carcinoma and hepatitis B virus infection.

As regards this clonotype: Just one base apart from a much larger clone, this may be a read error. The chain uses TRBV14 and TRBJ2-1, with 7 bases that match TRBD2. Germline CDR1 and CDR2: SGHDN and FVKESK. The CDR3 runs to 12 residues. CDR3 region: CTSSQGLVGQFF. CDR3 sequence (DNA): TGTACCAGCAGCCAAGGACTAGTAGGGCAGTTCTTC.

The chain is built from TRBV29-1 and TRBJ1-2; 10 bases match TRBD1. CDR1 is SQVTM, CDR2 ANQGSEA, per germline. This CDR3 is 11 amino acids long. DNA for the CDR3: TGCAGTGTAGGGACAGGGGTGGGATACACCTTC. It specifies CSVGTGVGYTF.

This clonotype has at least ten counts. The rearrangement links TRBV20-1 to TRBJ2-2, with 10 bases that match TRBD2. With 2 bases clipped from V and 3 bases from J, the junction kept 0 bases outside the gene matches. The CDR3 is made up of 14 amino acids. In germline, CDR1 is DFQATT, CDR2 SNEGSKA (reference sequence). CDR3 loop: CSARLAGDTGELFF. The CDR3 DNA reads as TGCAGTGCTAGACTAGCGGGAGACACCGGGGAGCTGTTTTTT.

This clonotype was found a few times. V is TRBV7-2 and J is TRBJ2-1; tentatively, D is TRBD1 or TRBD2 (5 bases each). There are 13 residues in the CDR3. Trimming left V 5 bases short and J 8 bases short, with 13 bases between. Germline values: CDR1 SGHTA, CDR2 FQGNSA. The CDR3 sequence: CASSRVGGHEQFF. In DNA form, the CDR3 reads TGTGCCAGCAGCCGCGTTGGGGGACATGAGCAGTTCTTC.

The DNA for the CDR3 is TGTGCCAGCAGTGTGAGGGACAGGGGTGGCAGTGTGCAGTTCTTC. The encoded protein is CASSVRDRGGSVQFF. The chain is built from TRBV6-1 and TRBJ2-1; 10 bases are a match to TRBD1. The CDR3 is 15 residues long. Germline values: CDR1 MNHNS, CDR2 SASEGT. Trimming cost V 4 bases and J 12 bases; bases outside gene matches: 12.

Many counts were recorded for this clonotype. The chain couples TRBV29-1 to TRBJ1-4; possibly TRBD1 for D (5 bases). V lost 4 bases to trimming and J lost 4 bases, with 19 bases between them. CDR1 is SQVTM and CDR2 is ANQGSEA in the germline V gene. CDR3 length: 16 amino acids. The CDR3 spells CSVGLFGGGLNEKLFF. The CDR3 bases are TGCAGCGTTGGGTTATTCGGTGGGGGACTTAATGAAAAACTGTTTTTT.

This chain uses TRBV11-2 with TRBJ2-2; D is unresolved. Germline lookup yields CDR1 SGHAT and CDR2 FQNNGV. V was trimmed by 7 bases and J by 9 bases, leaving 21 bases between them. This CDR3 region has 15 residues. In DNA form, the CDR3 reads TGTGCCAGCAACCCTCCGCAAGGACCTACCAGGGAGCTGTTTTTT. Residues: CASNPPQGPTRELFF.

Details on this clonotype: At one boundary the junction diverges from the germline segment, which might be a read error. The chain carries TRBV5-1 and TRBJ2-1, with 9 nucleotides matching TRBD2. Germline V gene sequence: CDR1 SGHRS, CDR2 YFSETQ. This CDR3 comprises 14 residues. The CDR3 sequence is CTSRTSGSYNEQFF. The CDR3 coding sequence is TGCACCAGCAGAACTAGCGGGTCATACAATGAGCAGTTCTTC.

Concerning this clonotype itself: A single base separates this from a much larger clone, so it may be a read error. The rearrangement joins TRBV28 to TRBJ2-2, with 8 bases matching TRBD1. The CDR3 is 13 amino acids. Germline loops: CDR1 MDHEN, CDR2 SYDVKM. The CDR3: CTSRLQGAGELFF. The CDR3 region has the DNA TGTACCAGCAGGCTACAGGGGGCCGGGGAGCTGTTTTTT.

With regard to this clonotype: Germline is not matched at one junction end, which may reflect a read error. V usage is TRBV28 and J usage is TRBJ2-2, with 8 positions matching TRBD1. CDR1 and CDR2 (germline): MDHEN, SYDVKM. The CDR3 spans 15 residues. The CDR3 DNA is TGTGCCAGCAGTACTAGGACAGGGAACACCAGGGAGCTGTTTTTT. Protein: CASSTRTGNTRELFF.

About this clonotype: Its ends do not fully match the called genes, so a read error is possible. The chain links TRBV11-1 to TRBJ2-5; TRBD2 is a possible D gene (5 bases). The germline CDR1 and CDR2 sequences are SGHAT and FQDESV (reference sequence). This CDR3 spans 16 amino acids. CDR3 sequence reads: CASSLMGGGRQETQHF. Written as DNA, the CDR3 is TGTGCCAGCAGCTTAATGGGTGGAGGACGCCAAGAGACCCAGCACTTC.

This clonotype has ten or more counts. One junction end does not reproduce the germline sequence, and a read error may be involved. The rearrangement uses TRBV7-7 and TRBJ2-1; D not certain. The length of the CDR3 is 15 residues. The germline CDR1 and CDR2 sequences are SSHAT and FNYEAQ (reference sequence). DNA of the CDR3: TGTGCTAGCAGCTTATCTAGGGATTCATACAATGAGCAGTTCTTC. This encodes CASSLSRDSYNEQFF.

This clonotype was found many times. The V gene is TRBV12-3 or TRBV12-4, the J gene TRBJ2-5; D not resolved. The CDR3 totals 16 residues. Trimming left V 3 bases short and J 4 bases short, with 18 bases between. The CDR3 nucleotides read TGTGCCAGCAGTTTGTGGCCCCGGAAGGATACAGAGACCCAGTACTTC. Translating it yields CASSLWPRKDTETQYF.

Note on this clonotype: The conserved phenylalanine or tryptophan is not found at the CDR3 terminus, so this likely reflects a read error. Because the CDR3's place on the DNA is in doubt, the DNA is left out and the CDR3 is given as listed by TCRdb. The chain carries TRBV6-6 and TRBJ2-2; the DNA was not compared with TRBD1, the D call given in the table. The CDR3 sequence runs 14 residues, both termini included. Germline assignment: CDR1 MNHNY and CDR2 SVGAGI (reference sequence). This chain's CDR3 is CASSYSGGSGEPFL.

This clonotype came up a few times. The chain carries TRBV5-1 and TRBJ2-5; D is uncertain. This CDR3 has 14 amino acids. The ends were cut back, 0 bases at V and 4 bases at J, with 10 bases in the middle. The germline CDR1 and CDR2 sequences are SGHRS and YFSETQ. The CDR3: CASSLDVVGETQYF. The CDR3 coding sequence is TGCGCCAGCAGCTTGGATGTGGTTGGAGAGACCCAGTACTTC.

This clonotype was picked up many times. The chain recombines TRBV12-3 or TRBV12-4 with TRBJ1-1, with 8 nucleotides matching TRBD1. The trim removed 6 bases at V and 8 bases at J, leaving 2 bases unmatched. CDR3 length equals 11 residues. The CDR3 region has the DNA TGTGCCAGCAGCCGGGACAGGGAAGCTTTCTTT. Its translation is CASSRDREAFF.

Judged by abundance, this clonotype is medium-sized (0.01 to 0.1%). This chain joins TRBV11-2 and TRBJ1-1; D gene unclear. This CDR3 is built from 15 residues. Deletions cut 2 bases from V and 1 base from J, with 11 bases between. CDR1 and CDR2 (germline): SGHAT, FQNNGV. As DNA, the CDR3 is TGTGCCAGCAGCTTAAACTCCGCGGGGAACACTGAAGCTTTCTTT. It translates to CASSLNSAGNTEAFF.

Comment on this clonotype: One end of the junction varies from germline; a read error may be responsible. The rearrangement links TRBV10-2 to TRBJ2-7, with D possibly being TRBD2 (6 bases). The CDR3 has 14 residues. The V gene's germline CDR1 is WSHSY and CDR2 SAAADI. CDR3 sequence: CASCRLASTYERYF. The CDR3 region has the DNA TGCGCCAGCTGCAGGCTAGCGTCCACCTACGAGCGGTACTTC.

In regard to this clonotype: Its ends do not fully match the called genes, so a read error is possible. The chain recombines TRBV11-1 with TRBJ1-1, with no clear D. In germline, CDR1 is SGHAT, CDR2 FQDESV (reference sequence). CDR3 length equals 15 residues. The CDR3 sequence is CASCHSVQPNTEASF. The CDR3 bases are TGTGCCAGCTGCCATTCGGTCCAACCGAACACTGAAGCTTCCTTT.

The sample holds many counts of this clonotype. This chain uses TRBV12-3 or TRBV12-4 with TRBJ1-1; 8 nucleotides align to TRBD1. The J segment lost 0 bases and the V segment lost 5 bases, leaving 5 bases of the junction unmatched. This CDR3 contains 15 residues. CDR3 sequence: CASSPGQGMNTEAFF. CDR3 coding DNA: TGTGCCAGCAGTCCAGGACAGGGCATGAACACTGAAGCTTTCTTT.